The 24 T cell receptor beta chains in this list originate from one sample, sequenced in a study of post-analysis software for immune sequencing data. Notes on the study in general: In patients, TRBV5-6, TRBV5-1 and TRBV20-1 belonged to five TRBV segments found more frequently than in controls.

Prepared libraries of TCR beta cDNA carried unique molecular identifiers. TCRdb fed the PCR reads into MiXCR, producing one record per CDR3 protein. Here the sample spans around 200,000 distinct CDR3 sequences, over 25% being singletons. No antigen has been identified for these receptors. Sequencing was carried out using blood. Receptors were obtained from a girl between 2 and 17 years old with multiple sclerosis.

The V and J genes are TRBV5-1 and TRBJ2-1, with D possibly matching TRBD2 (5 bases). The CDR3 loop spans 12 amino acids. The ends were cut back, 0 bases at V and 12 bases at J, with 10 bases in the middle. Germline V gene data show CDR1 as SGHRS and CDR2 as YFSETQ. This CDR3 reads CASSLAGSGQFF. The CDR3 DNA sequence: TGCGCCAGCAGCTTGGCGGGGAGTGGGCAGTTCTTC.

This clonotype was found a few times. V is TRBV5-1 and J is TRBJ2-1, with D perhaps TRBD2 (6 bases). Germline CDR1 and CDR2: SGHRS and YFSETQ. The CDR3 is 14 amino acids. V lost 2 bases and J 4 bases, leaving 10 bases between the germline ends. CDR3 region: CASSFGTSYNEQFF. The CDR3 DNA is TGCGCCAGCAGCTTCGGGACTTCATACAATGAGCAGTTCTTC.

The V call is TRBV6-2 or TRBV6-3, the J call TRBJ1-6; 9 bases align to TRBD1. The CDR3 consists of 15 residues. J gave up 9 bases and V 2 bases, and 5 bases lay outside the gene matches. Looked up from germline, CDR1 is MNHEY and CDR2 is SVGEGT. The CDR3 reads CASSYQGTGTSPLHF. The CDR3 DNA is TGTGCCAGCAGTTACCAAGGGACAGGGACTTCACCCCTCCACTTT.

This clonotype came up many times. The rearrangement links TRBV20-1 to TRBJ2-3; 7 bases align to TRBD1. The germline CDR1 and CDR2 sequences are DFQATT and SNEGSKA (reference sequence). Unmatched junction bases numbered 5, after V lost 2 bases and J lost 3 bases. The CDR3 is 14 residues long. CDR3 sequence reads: CSARRTGTTDTQYF. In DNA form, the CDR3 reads TGCAGTGCTAGAAGGACAGGCACTACAGATACGCAGTATTTT.

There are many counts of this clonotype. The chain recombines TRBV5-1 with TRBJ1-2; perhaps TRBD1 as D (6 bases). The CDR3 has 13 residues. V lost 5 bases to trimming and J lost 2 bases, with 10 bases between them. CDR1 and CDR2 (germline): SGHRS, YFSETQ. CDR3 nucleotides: TGCGCCAGCAGAACCGGACAGAACTATGGCTACACCTTC. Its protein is CASRTGQNYGYTF.

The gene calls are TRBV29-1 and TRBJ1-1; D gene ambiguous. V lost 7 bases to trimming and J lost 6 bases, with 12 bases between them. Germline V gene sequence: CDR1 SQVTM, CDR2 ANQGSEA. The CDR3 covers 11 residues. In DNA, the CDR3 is TGCAGCGGTAGATTCGGGTCTGAAGCTTTCTTT. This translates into CSGRFGSEAFF.

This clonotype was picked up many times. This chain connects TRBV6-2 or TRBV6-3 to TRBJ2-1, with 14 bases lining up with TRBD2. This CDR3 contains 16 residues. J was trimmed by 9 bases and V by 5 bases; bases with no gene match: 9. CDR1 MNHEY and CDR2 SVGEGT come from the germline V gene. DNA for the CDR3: TGTGCCAGCAGTCGTAGACTAGCGGGAGGGCCAGGTGAGCAGTTCTTC. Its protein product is CASSRRLAGGPGEQFF.

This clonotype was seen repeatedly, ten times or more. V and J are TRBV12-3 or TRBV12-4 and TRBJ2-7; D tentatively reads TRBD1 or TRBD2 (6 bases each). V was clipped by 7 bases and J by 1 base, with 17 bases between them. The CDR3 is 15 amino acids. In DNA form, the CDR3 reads TGTGCCAGCACCCAAAAGGGGGGTGGATCCTACGAGCAGTACTTC. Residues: CASTQKGGGSYEQYF.

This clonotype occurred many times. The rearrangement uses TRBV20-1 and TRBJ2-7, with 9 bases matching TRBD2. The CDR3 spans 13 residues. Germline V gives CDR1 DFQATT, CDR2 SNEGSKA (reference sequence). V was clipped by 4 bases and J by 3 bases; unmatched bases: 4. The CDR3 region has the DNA TGCAGTGCTACTACTAGCGGGCTCTACGAGCAGTACTTC. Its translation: CSATTSGLYEQYF.

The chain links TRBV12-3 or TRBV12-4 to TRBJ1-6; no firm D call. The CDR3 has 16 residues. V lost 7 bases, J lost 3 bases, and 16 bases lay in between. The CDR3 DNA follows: TGTGCCAGCACCAGAACAATGGGCAGCTATAATTCACCCCTCCACTTT. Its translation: CASTRTMGSYNSPLHF.

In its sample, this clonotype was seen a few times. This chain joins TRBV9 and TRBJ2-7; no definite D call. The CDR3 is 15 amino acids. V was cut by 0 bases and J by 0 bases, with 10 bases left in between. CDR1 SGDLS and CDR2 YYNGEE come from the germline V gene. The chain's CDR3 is CASSVDGRSSYEQYF. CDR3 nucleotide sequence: TGTGCCAGCAGCGTAGACGGCAGGAGCTCCTACGAGCAGTACTTC.

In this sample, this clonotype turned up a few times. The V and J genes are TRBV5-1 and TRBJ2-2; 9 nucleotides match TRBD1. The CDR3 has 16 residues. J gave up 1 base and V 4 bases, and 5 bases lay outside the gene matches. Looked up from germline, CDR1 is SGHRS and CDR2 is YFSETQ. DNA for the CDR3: TGCGCCAGCAGCCTGGGGGACAGGGTGAACACCGGGGAGCTGTTTTTT. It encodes CASSLGDRVNTGELFF.

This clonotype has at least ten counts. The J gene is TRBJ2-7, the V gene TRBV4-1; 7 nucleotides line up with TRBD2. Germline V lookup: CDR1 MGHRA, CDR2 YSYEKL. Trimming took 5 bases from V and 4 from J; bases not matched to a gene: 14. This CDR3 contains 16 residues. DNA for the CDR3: TGCGCCAGCAGCGAAGGGAGGGGTTTAACCGGGTACGAGCAGTACTTC. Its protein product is CASSEGRGLTGYEQYF.

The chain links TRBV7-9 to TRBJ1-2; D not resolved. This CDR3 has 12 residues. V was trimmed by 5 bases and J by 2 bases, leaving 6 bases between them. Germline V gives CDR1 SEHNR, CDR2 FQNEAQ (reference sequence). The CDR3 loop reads CASSVNNYGYTF. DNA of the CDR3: TGTGCCAGCAGCGTCAACAACTATGGCTACACCTTC.

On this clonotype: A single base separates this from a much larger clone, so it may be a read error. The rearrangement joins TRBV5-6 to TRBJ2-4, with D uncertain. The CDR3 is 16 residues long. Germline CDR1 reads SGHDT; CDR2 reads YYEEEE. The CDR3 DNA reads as TGTGCCAGCAGCTTGTCCGCGTTCTCGGCCAAAAACATTCGGTACTTC. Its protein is CASSLSAFSAKNIRYF.

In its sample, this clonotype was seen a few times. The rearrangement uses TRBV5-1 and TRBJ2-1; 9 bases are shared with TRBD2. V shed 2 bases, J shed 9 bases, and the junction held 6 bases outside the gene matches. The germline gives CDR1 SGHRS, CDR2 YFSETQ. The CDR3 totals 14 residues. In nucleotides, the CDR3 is TGCGCCAGCAGCTTAGGGACTAGCAACAGTGAGCAGTTCTTC. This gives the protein CASSLGTSNSEQFF.

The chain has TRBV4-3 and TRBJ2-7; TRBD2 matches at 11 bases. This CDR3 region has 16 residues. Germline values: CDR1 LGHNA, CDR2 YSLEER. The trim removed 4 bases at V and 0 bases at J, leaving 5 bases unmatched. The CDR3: CASSLLAGGSSYEQYF. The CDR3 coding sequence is TGCGCCAGCAGCCTATTAGCGGGAGGGAGCTCCTACGAGCAGTACTTC.

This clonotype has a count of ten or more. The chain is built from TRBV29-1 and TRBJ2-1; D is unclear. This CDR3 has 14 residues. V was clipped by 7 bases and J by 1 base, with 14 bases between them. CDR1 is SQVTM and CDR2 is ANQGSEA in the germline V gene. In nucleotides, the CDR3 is TGCAGCGCCAATTGGCTTTTGTCCTACAATGAGCAGTTCTTC. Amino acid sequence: CSANWLLSYNEQFF.

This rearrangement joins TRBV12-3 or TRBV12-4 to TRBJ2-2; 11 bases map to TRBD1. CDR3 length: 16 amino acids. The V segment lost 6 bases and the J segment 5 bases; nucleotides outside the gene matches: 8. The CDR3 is CASSLGTGGRTGELFF. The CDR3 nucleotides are TGTGCCAGCAGCTTGGGGACAGGGGGAAGGACCGGGGAGCTGTTTTTT.

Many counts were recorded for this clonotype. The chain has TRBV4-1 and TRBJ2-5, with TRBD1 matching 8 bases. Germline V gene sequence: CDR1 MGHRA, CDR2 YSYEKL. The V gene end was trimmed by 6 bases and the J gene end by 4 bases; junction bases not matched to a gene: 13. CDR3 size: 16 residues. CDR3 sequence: CASRDPRTGFRETQYF. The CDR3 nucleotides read TGCGCCAGCAGGGACCCTCGGACAGGGTTTCGAGAGACCCAGTACTTC.

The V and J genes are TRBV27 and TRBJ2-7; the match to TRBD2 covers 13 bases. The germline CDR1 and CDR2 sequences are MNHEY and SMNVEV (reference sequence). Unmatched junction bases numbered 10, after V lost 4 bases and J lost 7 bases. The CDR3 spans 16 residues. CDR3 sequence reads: CASSSKWTSGSWEQYF. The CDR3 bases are TGTGCCAGCAGTTCCAAATGGACTAGCGGGAGTTGGGAGCAGTACTTC.

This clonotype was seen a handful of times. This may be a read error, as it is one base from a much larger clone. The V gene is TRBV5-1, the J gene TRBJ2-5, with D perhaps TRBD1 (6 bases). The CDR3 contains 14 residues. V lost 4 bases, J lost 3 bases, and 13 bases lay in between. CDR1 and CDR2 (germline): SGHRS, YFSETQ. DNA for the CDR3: TGCGCCAGCAGCCGCGAGGCAGGGGAAGAGACCCAGTACTTC. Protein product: CASSREAGEETQYF.

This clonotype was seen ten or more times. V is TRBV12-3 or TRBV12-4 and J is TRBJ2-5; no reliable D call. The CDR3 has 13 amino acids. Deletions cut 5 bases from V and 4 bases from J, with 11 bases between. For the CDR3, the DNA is TGTGCCAGCAGTCAAGGACCCGCAGAGACCCAGTACTTC. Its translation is CASSQGPAETQYF.

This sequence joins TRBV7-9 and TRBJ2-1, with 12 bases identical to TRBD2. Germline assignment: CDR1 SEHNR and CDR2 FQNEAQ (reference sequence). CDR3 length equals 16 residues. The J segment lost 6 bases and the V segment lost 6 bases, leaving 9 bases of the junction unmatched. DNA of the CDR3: TGTGCCAGCAGAAAGGTCCTAGCGGGGGGGCCCAATGAGCAGTTCTTC. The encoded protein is CASRKVLAGGPNEQFF.